Sequencing of this T cell receptor beta chain was carried out in a study of cytomegalovirus exposure and HLA in healthy donors. Germline-derived CDR1 and CDR2 are ENHRY and SYGVKD. CDR3 length equals 13 residues. Trimming removed 8 bases from V and 5 bases from J, with 13 bases in between. General study results and limits: In an earlier analysis, in roughly 580 donors, most V segments appeared productive either ~90% or ~30% of the time. V- and J-gene trimming of TCR beta was linked (in a later analysis) to a missense DCLRE1C variant.

As regards this clone: The antigen is not known.

The study ran its PCR with 60 Vbeta and 13 Jbeta primers. Profiling relied on immunoSEQ multiplex PCR, and the TCRdb table lists in-frame clones only, not all of them. Of 150,000 to 250,000 clones in the sample, 65% to 80% were seen once. The chain is built from TRBV10-3 and TRBJ2-1, with D maybe TRBD2 (6 bases). The clonotype was recovered from a woman between 25 and 40 years old in good health and CMV-seropositive. The sequenced material came from PBMCs. CDR3 in amino acids: CAIRGVANNEQFF. The DNA for the CDR3 is TGTGCCATCCGCGGGGTAGCGAACAATGAGCAGTTCTTC.